What follows describes a single T cell receptor beta chain. Its target is unknown. This entry is derived from a study of shared clonotypes between healthy human individuals. Findings and limits, study-wide: Unshared clonotypes carried lower generation probabilities than those common to all four donors.

Assay used: immunoSEQ multiplex PCR; TCRdb lists only in-frame clones, some missing. The data hold about 2.2 million clones, with roughly 93% observed a single time. Naive CD8 isolation took CD45RO-negative cells positively selected for CCR7 and excluded terminally differentiated effector memory CD45RA+ cells. The receptor comes from a man aged 18-30 years in good health. Some clones in this sample may be carry-over from other donors' samples. Material: naive CD8+ T cells from PBMCs.

The CDR3 DNA follows: TGTGCCAGCAGCTTAACGGGAGCAGTCGAGCAGTACTTC. Its translation is CASSLTGAVEQYF. This sequence joins TRBV7-8 and TRBJ2-7; maybe TRBD2 (6 bases). Germline V gene data show CDR1 as SGHVS and CDR2 as FQNEAQ. V was trimmed by 2 bases and J by 6 bases, leaving 11 bases between them. The CDR3 extends over 13 amino acids.